The clone carrying this T cell receptor beta chain was observed once. As yet, its antigen is unknown. The data derive from a study of PD-1 blockade in classical Hodgkin lymphoma. Clones were read by immunoSEQ multiplex PCR, and TCRdb kept only the in-frame ones, dropping some. The sample lists several thousand clones, more than 75% seen once, with approximately 25% in the top ten. Whole-study results and caveats: Before treatment, complete responders showed about the same diversity as newly diagnosed patients. According to reports, newly diagnosed patients had lower baseline TCR diversity than healthy donors, and relapsed/refractory patients had lower baseline TCR diversity still. The CD4+ diversity rise by C4D1 was clearest in complete responders.

The time point denotes: cycle 4 day 1 (C4D1), after more than five weeks of nivolumab. Each patient experienced a relapse that followed autologous stem cell transplantation, and brentuximab vedotin exposure varied. The source material was peripheral blood mononuclear cells (PBMCs), sampled before the fourth cycle of nivolumab. The receptor comes from a human donor with classical Hodgkin lymphoma.

The CDR3 DNA follows: TGTGCCAGTAGTTTCCCGCCCAGTCAGCCCCAGCATTTT. Protein: CASSFPPSQPQHF. V gene TRBV19 combines with J gene TRBJ1-5; no firm D call. Trimming removed 5 bases at V and 6 bases at J, with 11 bases between. The CDR3 runs 13 residues. Germline values: CDR1 LNHDA, CDR2 SQIVND (reference sequence).